Below are 26 T cell receptor beta chains sequenced from a single sample in a study of CD8+CD57+ T cells in acquired aplastic anemia. Patients sequenced had flow cytometry evidence of CD8+CD57+ cell expansion. Genomic DNA was employed as the template in profiling TCR beta VDJ and CDR3. One entry per CDR3 protein, called by TCRdb with MiXCR from the reads. Of approximately 260,000 distinct CDR3 sequences in the sample, roughly 82% are singletons; the top ten hold about 41%. Material: sorted CD4+, CD8+, or CD8+CD57+ T cells (not recorded which) from PBMCs. The receptors were gathered from a human donor with aplastic anemia.

The J gene is TRBJ2-1, the V gene TRBV7-9; no firm D call. The germline V gene encodes CDR1 SEHNR and CDR2 FQNEAQ (reference sequence). The CDR3 has 15 amino acids. Trimming removed 6 bases at V and 13 bases at J, with 25 bases between. The CDR3: CASSIARGAYSDQFF. The DNA for the CDR3 is TGTGCCAGCAGTATAGCTCGCGGAGCCTACAGCGATCAGTTCTTC.

This clonotype was picked up one time. The J gene is TRBJ1-5, the V gene TRBV4-2; a possible D gene is TRBD1 (5 bases). Germline values: CDR1 LGHNA, CDR2 YNFKEQ. This CDR3 contains 14 residues. V lost 4 bases and J 6 bases, leaving 13 bases between the germline ends. The DNA of the CDR3 is TGTGCCAGCAGCCCTCGCTCGGGGACTCAGCCCCAGCATTTT. Encoded protein: CASSPRSGTQPQHF.

Details on this clonotype: No conserved phenylalanine or tryptophan ends this CDR3, so it is likely a read error. It is unclear where the CDR3 begins or ends on the DNA, so no DNA is shown, and the CDR3 is as TCRdb lists it. The J gene is TRBJ1-2, the V gene TRBV7-9. Germline V gene lookup returns CDR1 SEHNR and CDR2 FQNEAQ (reference sequence). From its first to its last residue, the CDR3 has 13 amino acids. This chain's CDR3 is CAYGVDAGGGSQY.

This clonotype has a handful of counts. The V call is TRBV7-2, the J call TRBJ1-5; D remains unclear. CDR3 length: 12 residues. Per the germline V gene, CDR1 is SGHTA and CDR2 is FQGNSA. Trimming cost V 0 bases and J 4 bases, with 1 base left between them. DNA for the CDR3: TGTGCCAGCAGCTTAGCGAATCAGCCCCAGCATTTT. It translates to CASSLANQPQHF.

The chain couples TRBV7-3 to TRBJ2-1; D is perhaps TRBD2 (6 bases). Looked up from germline, CDR1 is SGHTA and CDR2 is FQGTGA. The CDR3 totals 16 residues. Trimming left V 0 bases short and J 3 bases short, with 12 bases between. The CDR3 coding sequence is TGTGCCAGCAGCTTAACGAGAAGCGGGTACTACAATGAGCAGTTCTTC. Amino acids: CASSLTRSGYYNEQFF.

Concerning this clonotype: Likely a read error: the CDR3 ends without its conserved phenylalanine or tryptophan. The limits of the CDR3 on the DNA are not certain, so only TCRdb's listed CDR3 is given. J is TRBJ2-3 and V is TRBV9; the table calls TRBD1, which could not be checked here. Germline V gives CDR1 SGDLS, CDR2 YYNGEE. The CDR3 is made up of 13 amino acids, end residues included. CDR3: CASSDEGADNSHL.

This clonotype came up once. The chain's CDR3 is CASSYGGKVTEYFF. Here the CDR3 DNA reads TGTGCCAGCAGCTACGGAGGCAAAGTTACTGAATATTTCTTT. The rearrangement links TRBV2 to TRBJ1-1; no definite D call. Per the germline V gene, CDR1 is SNHLY and CDR2 is FYNNEI. V was pared by 6 bases and J by 13 bases, with 24 bases between. CDR3 length: 14 residues.

The genes are TRBV24-1 and TRBJ2-1; 9 positions match TRBD2. The CDR3 sequence is 13 residues long. V lost 9 bases and J lost 9; bases outside the gene matches: 8. Germline values: CDR1 KGHDR, CDR2 SFDVKD. The CDR3 region has the DNA TGTGCCACCGGGACTAGCTCGGTCGCTGAGCAGTTCTTC. Its protein is CATGTSSVAEQFF.

V usage is TRBV2 and J usage is TRBJ2-5, with D possibly being TRBD2 (6 bases). This CDR3 spans 14 amino acids. Trimming pared 10 bases from V and 14 bases from J, leaving 29 bases between. The germline V gene has CDR1 SNHLY and CDR2 FYNNEI. The CDR3 protein is CATSSGSSQKNHYF. CDR3 in DNA: TGTGCCACCAGCAGCGGGTCCAGCCAAAAGAACCATTACTTC.

In the case of this clonotype: One end of the junction varies from germline; a read error may be responsible. The genes are TRBV2 and TRBJ1-6, with D hard to call. This CDR3 region has 16 residues. CDR1 is SNHLY, CDR2 FYNNEI, per germline. This chain's CDR3 is CASGWAEGGYNTHAFF. CDR3 sequence (DNA): TGTGCCAGCGGCTGGGCGGAGGGCGGCTATAATACACACGCCTTCTTT.

The rearrangement joins TRBV5-1 to TRBJ2-5, with 8 nucleotides matching TRBD2. This CDR3 is built from 13 residues. Germline V gives CDR1 SGHRS, CDR2 YFSETQ. Trimming removed 3 bases from V and 4 bases from J; junction bases left unmatched: 2. DNA of the CDR3: TGCGCCAGCAGCTCGGCGGGGGGAGAGACCCAGTACTTC. Its protein product is CASSSAGGETQYF. Together with reference TRBV5-1 and TRBJ2-5, the CDR3 gives the full variable domain: KAGVTQTPRYLIKTRGQQVTLSCSPISGHRSVSWYQQTPGQGLQFLFEYFSETQRNKGNFPGRFSGRQFSNSRSEMNVSTLELGDSALYLCASSSAGGETQYFGPGTRLLVL.

This clonotype was picked up one time. The V call is TRBV7-3, the J call TRBJ2-5, with 7 bases fitting TRBD2. V gave up 4 bases and J gave up 14 bases; unmatched junction bases: 19. The CDR3 totals 15 residues. Per germline, CDR1 SGHTA and CDR2 FQGTGA. The CDR3 sequence: CASSSGGGTNYGYYF. As DNA, the CDR3 is TGTGCCAGCAGCTCGGGCGGAGGGACTAACTATGGCTACTACTTC. Supplemented by reference TRBV7-3 and TRBJ2-5, the full variable domain reads GAGVSQTPSNKVTEKGKYVELRCDPISGHTALYWYRQSLGQGPEFLIYFQGTGAADDSGLPNDRFFAVRPEGSVSTLKIQRTERGDSAVYLCASSSGGGTNYGYYFGPGTRLLVL.

The CDR3 loop reads CAGGGASADKYF. DNA for the CDR3: TGTGCCGGAGGGGGCGCTAGCGCAGACAAGTACTTC. The chain has TRBV2 and TRBJ2-5, with TRBD1 as a possible D gene (7 bases). V gave up 11 bases and J gave up 12 bases, with 22 bases separating them. Germline V CDR1 and CDR2: SNHLY, FYNNEI. The CDR3 length is 12 residues.

The chain employs TRBV19 and TRBJ2-7; D not resolved. The V end was cut by 9 bases, the J end by 7 bases, with 25 bases between. The CDR3 is made up of 15 amino acids. The germline gives CDR1 LNHDA, CDR2 SQIVND (reference sequence). The CDR3 bases are TGTGCCAGCAGCATAGTAGGCACTGCCTACTATGAGCAGTACTTC. This sequence encodes CASSIVGTAYYEQYF.

V is TRBV7-9 and J is TRBJ1-1, with D possibly matching TRBD1 (5 bases). Germline V gives CDR1 SEHNR, CDR2 FQNEAQ (reference sequence). The CDR3 extends over 15 amino acids. The V gene lost 2 bases and the J gene lost 7 bases, with 17 bases spanning the gap. The CDR3 coding sequence is TGTGCCAGCAGCTTATCAGCGGGAGGGGAAGATGAAGCTTTCTTT. Its protein is CASSLSAGGEDEAFF.

The chain combines TRBV14 with TRBJ1-1; D is ambiguous. In germline, CDR1 is SGHDN, CDR2 FVKESK. This CDR3 spans 14 amino acids. V lost 5 bases and J lost 4, with 14 bases in between. The CDR3 here is CASSGPAGSTEAFF. The CDR3 DNA sequence: TGTGCCAGCAGCGGCCCCGCGGGGAGCACTGAAGCTTTCTTT.

A note on this clonotype: The CDR3 end shows no conserved phenylalanine or tryptophan, and so a read error is likely. No DNA is shown, since the ends of the CDR3 on it are uncertain; the CDR3 is the one TCRdb lists. The chain is built from TRBV2 and TRBJ1-1. Looked up from germline, CDR1 is SNHLY and CDR2 is FYNNEI. The CDR3 adds up to 15 amino acids, both ends counted. The CDR3: CASSQRDSVINSPLH.

About this clonotype itself: No conserved phenylalanine or tryptophan is present at the end of the CDR3, so a read error is the likely explanation. The DNA is omitted, as the CDR3 cannot be located on it reliably, and the CDR3 follows TCRdb's listing. The chain employs TRBV7-2 and TRBJ2-5; the listed D gene, TRBD1, was not tested against the DNA. CDR1 is SGHTA and CDR2 is FQGNSA in the germline V gene. Ends included, the CDR3 has 12 residues. The CDR3 sequence: CAGKGARGTESL.

The chain couples TRBV7-8 to TRBJ2-7; tentatively, D is TRBD1 (6 bases). This CDR3 is built from 16 residues. V was pared by 6 bases and J by 6 bases, with 24 bases between. Germline lookup yields CDR1 SGHVS and CDR2 FQNEAQ. The CDR3, as DNA: TGTGCCAGCAGGTCACCGGGACATCCGAACCTGGCCGAGCAGTACGTC. This sequence encodes CASRSPGHPNLAEQYV.

Points on this clonotype: A read error may account for a junction end that differs from germline. This chain links TRBV19 with TRBJ1-1, with D unresolved. This CDR3 has 15 residues. Per the germline V gene, CDR1 is LNHDA and CDR2 is SQIVND (reference sequence). CDR3 sequence (DNA): TGTGCCAGTAGTATGGCTTGCGGGGTCTACAATGAGGATTTCTTC. Amino acid sequence: CASSMACGVYNEDFF.

This chain uses TRBV19 with TRBJ1-6; tentative D call: TRBD1 (6 bases). V dropped 5 bases and J dropped 7 bases, with 12 bases sitting between them. Germline CDR1 is LNHDA and CDR2 is SQIVND (reference sequence). The CDR3 runs to 14 residues. In DNA, the CDR3 is TGTGCCAGTAGTGGGGGCCGCCGCAATTCACCCCTCCACTTT. Protein: CASSGGRRNSPLHF.

V usage is TRBV12-3 or TRBV12-4 and J usage is TRBJ2-1; TRBD2 matches at 7 bases. Germline trimming cut 9 bases from V and 2 bases from J; bases unmatched to any gene: 10. This CDR3 is 15 amino acids long. The DNA for the CDR3 is TGTGCCAGGAGGGGAGCTAGCGGAGCCTACAATGAGCAGTTCTTC. Residues: CARRGASGAYNEQFF.

On this clonotype: A read error may account for a junction end that differs from germline. V is TRBV7-9 and J is TRBJ2-7; 9 positions match TRBD2. From germline, CDR1 is SEHNR and CDR2 FQNEAQ (reference sequence). The CDR3 covers 15 residues. The DNA for the CDR3 is TGTGCCAGAAGCTTTCAAAGAAGCGGGGGGAGCGAGCAGTACTTC. As protein: CARSFQRSGGSEQYF.

Notes on this clonotype: The junction differs from germline at one of its ends, possibly a read error. The V and J genes are TRBV9 and TRBJ2-2, with D unclear. The CDR3 length is 14 residues. Germline V CDR1 and CDR2: SGDLS, YYNGEE. CDR3 sequence: CASSLDTNAGELFF. For the CDR3, the DNA is TGTGCCAGCAGCTTAGACACGAACGCCGGCGAGCTGTTTTTT.

The count of this clonotype is one. The chain combines TRBV7-8 with TRBJ2-1; D remains ambiguous. V was cut by 3 bases and J by 3 bases, with 21 bases left in between. The CDR3 is 18 residues long. Germline lookup yields CDR1 SGHVS and CDR2 FQNEAQ. The CDR3 spells CASSFTGPRDTRYNEQFF. The CDR3 region has the DNA TGTGCCAGCAGCTTTACCGGACCCCGCGACACCCGCTACAATGAGCAGTTCTTC.

This chain links TRBV9 with TRBJ1-1; D might be TRBD1 (6 bases). The CDR3 runs to 12 residues. Per germline, CDR1 SGDLS and CDR2 YYNGEE. With 3 bases removed from V and 11 bases from J, the gap between germline ends came to 14 bases. The CDR3 nucleotides are TGTGCCAGCAGCGGGGATGGGGGCGAGGCTTTCTTT. This gives the protein CASSGDGGEAFF.